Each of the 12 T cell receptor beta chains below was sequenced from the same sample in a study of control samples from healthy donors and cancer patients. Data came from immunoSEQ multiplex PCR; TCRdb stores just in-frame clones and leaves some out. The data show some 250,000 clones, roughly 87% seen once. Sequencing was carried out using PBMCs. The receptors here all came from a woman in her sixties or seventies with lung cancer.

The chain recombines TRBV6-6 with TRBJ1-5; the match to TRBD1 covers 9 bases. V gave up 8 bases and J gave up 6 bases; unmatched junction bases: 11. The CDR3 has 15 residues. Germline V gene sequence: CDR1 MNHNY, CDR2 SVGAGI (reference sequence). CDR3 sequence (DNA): TGTGCCAGCGGTAAAAGTCAACAGGGGGCTCAGCCCCAGCATTTT. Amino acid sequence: CASGKSQQGAQPQHF.

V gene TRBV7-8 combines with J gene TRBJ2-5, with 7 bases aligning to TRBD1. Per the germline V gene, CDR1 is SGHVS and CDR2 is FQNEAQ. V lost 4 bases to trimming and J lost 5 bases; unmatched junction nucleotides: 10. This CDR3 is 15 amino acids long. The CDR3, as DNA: TGTGCCAGCAGCTCGACGACAGGGATATGGGAGACCCAGTACTTC. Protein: CASSSTTGIWETQYF.

CDR3 protein: CASSLEAPGRRNEQFF. The DNA of the CDR3 is TGCGCCAGCAGCTTGGAGGCCCCAGGAAGGAGGAATGAGCAGTTCTTC. This chain links TRBV5-1 with TRBJ2-1, with D possibly matching TRBD2 (5 bases). The CDR3 covers 16 residues. Trimming cost V 0 bases and J 7 bases, with 17 bases left between them. The germline gives CDR1 SGHRS, CDR2 YFSETQ.

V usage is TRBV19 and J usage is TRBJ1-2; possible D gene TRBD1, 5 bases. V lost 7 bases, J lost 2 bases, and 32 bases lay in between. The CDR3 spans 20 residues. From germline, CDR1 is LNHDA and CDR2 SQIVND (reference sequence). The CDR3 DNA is TGTGCCAGTATAAGGCGAGGGGTCCTAGTAAAATCGTTATCGAACTATGGCTACACCTTC. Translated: CASIRRGVLVKSLSNYGYTF.

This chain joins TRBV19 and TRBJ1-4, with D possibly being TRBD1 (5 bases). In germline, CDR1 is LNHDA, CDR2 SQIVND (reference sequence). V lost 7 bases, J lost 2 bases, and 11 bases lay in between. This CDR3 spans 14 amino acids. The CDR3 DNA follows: TGTGCCAGTAATCATTGGGGGACTAATGAAAAACTGTTTTTT. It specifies CASNHWGTNEKLFF.

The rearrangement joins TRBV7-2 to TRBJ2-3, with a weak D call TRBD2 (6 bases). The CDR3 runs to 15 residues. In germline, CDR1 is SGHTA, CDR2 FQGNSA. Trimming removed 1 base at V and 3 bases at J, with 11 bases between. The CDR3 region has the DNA TGTGCCAGCAGCTTAGTGTGGAGCGGGACAGATACGCAGTATTTT. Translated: CASSLVWSGTDTQYF.

The DNA of the CDR3 is TGTGCCAGTAGTACCGGGACAGGGGTGGCTAATGAAAAACTGTTTTTT. Protein product: CASSTGTGVANEKLFF. The chain uses TRBV19 and TRBJ1-4, with TRBD1 identical over 10 bases. Germline CDR1 and CDR2: LNHDA and SQIVND (reference sequence). The CDR3 loop spans 16 amino acids. Unmatched junction bases numbered 5, after V lost 4 bases and J lost 3 bases.

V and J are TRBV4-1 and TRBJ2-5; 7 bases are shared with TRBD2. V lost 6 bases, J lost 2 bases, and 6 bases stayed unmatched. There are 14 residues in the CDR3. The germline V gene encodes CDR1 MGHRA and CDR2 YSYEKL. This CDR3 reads CASRLAPGQETQYF. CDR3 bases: TGCGCCAGCAGACTAGCGCCGGGGCAAGAGACCCAGTACTTC.

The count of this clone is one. The CDR3 spells CASSFGEQGDTQYF. DNA of the CDR3: TGCGCCAGCAGCTTTGGGGAGCAAGGAGATACGCAGTATTTT. The chain combines TRBV5-1 with TRBJ2-3, with a possible D match to TRBD2 (5 bases). From germline, CDR1 is SGHRS and CDR2 YFSETQ. This CDR3 comprises 14 residues. The V end was cut by 2 bases, the J end by 5 bases, with 12 bases between.

The CDR3 DNA sequence: TGTGCCAGCAGTTCCGGGATGGGCAATCAGCCCCAGCATTTT. Amino acids: CASSSGMGNQPQHF. V usage is TRBV27 and J usage is TRBJ1-5; D is ambiguous. The CDR3 consists of 14 residues. The ends were cut back, 4 bases at V and 2 bases at J, with 9 bases in the middle. Per germline, CDR1 MNHEY and CDR2 SMNVEV (reference sequence).

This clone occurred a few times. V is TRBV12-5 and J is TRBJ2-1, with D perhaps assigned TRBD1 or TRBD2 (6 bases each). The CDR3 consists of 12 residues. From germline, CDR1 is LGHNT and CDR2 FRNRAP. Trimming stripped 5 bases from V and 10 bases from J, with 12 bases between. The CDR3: CASGGRRGEQFF. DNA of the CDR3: TGTGCTAGTGGTGGACGGAGGGGGGAGCAGTTCTTC. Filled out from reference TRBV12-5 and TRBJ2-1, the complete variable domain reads DARVTQTPRHKVTEMGQEVTMRCQPILGHNTVFWYRQTMMQGLELLAYFRNRAPLDDSGMPKDRFSAEMPDATLATLKIQPSEPRDSAVYFCASGGRRGEQFFGPGTRLTVL.

DNA of the CDR3: TGTGCCAGCAGTCCAGGGCTCCAGGGACTGTTTTTT. Translation gives CASSPGLQGLFF. The V and J genes are TRBV12-3 or TRBV12-4 and TRBJ1-4; tentative D call: TRBD1 (5 bases). CDR3 length equals 12 residues. Trimming removed 5 bases from V and 13 bases from J, with 14 bases in between.